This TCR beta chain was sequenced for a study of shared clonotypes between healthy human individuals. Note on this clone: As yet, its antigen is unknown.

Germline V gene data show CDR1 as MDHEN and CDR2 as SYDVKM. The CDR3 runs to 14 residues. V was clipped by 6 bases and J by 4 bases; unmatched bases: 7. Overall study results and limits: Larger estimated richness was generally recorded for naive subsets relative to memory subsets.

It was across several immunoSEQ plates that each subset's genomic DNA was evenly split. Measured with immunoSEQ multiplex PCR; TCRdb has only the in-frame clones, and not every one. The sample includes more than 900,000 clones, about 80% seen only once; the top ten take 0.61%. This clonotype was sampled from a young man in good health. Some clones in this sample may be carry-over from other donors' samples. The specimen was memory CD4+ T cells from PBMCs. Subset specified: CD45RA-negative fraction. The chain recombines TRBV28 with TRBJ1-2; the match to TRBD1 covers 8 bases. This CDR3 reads CASSQIRGPYGYTF. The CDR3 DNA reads TGTGCCAGCAGCCAGATCAGGGGGCCCTATGGCTACACCTTC.